The next 20 T cell receptor beta chains were all read from a single sample in a study of blood T cell repertoires in COVID-19. TCRdb's copy holds only in-frame clones and misses some; the assay was immunoSEQ multiplex PCR. The sample yields 200,000 to 300,000 clones, around 84% seen once. Sample: peripheral blood. The receptors here all came from a man in his 60s with acute or convalescent COVID-19.

The chain joins TRBV19 to TRBJ2-1; D ambiguous. Between the trimmed V and J ends, which lost 6 bases and 0 bases, there was a span of 9 bases. Germline values: CDR1 LNHDA, CDR2 SQIVND (reference sequence). This CDR3 is 14 amino acids long. CDR3 region: CASRRRNSYNEQFF. CDR3 DNA: TGTGCCAGTAGGCGCAGGAACTCCTACAATGAGCAGTTCTTC.

This clone was counted a few times. V gene TRBV29-1 combines with J gene TRBJ1-1; maybe TRBD1 (6 bases). There are 12 residues in the CDR3. Per germline, CDR1 SQVTM and CDR2 ANQGSEA. V gave up 3 bases and J gave up 10 bases, with 15 bases separating them. The CDR3 DNA sequence: TGCAGCGTTGAGGCTACAGGGAGCGTAGCTTTCTTT. This gives the protein CSVEATGSVAFF.

V is TRBV3-1 (or the pseudogene TRBV3-2) and J is TRBJ2-7; 9 bases fit TRBD2. This CDR3 comprises 16 residues. V shed 5 bases and J 0 bases; nucleotides not matched to a gene: 8. Germline V CDR1 and CDR2: LGHDT, YNNKEL (reference sequence). The CDR3 DNA reads as TGTGCCAGCAGCTTGACTTTAGCGGGGGTCTCCTACGAGCAGTACTTC. This translates into CASSLTLAGVSYEQYF.

CDR3 DNA: TGTGCCAGCAGACCGACAGGAATGGCCAAAAACATTCAGTACTTC. It codes for CASRPTGMAKNIQYF. The V call is TRBV28, the J call TRBJ2-4, with a tentative D call TRBD1 (6 bases). Looked up from germline, CDR1 is MDHEN and CDR2 is SYDVKM. CDR3 size: 15 residues. Trimming removed 6 bases from V and 1 base from J, with 13 bases in between.

This chain uses TRBV7-6 with TRBJ2-7; 9 bases align to TRBD2. V was clipped by 5 bases and J by 5 bases; unmatched bases: 7. CDR3 length equals 14 residues. The germline CDR1 and CDR2 sequences are SGHVS and FNYEAQ. CDR3 region: CASSPREGPNEQYF. The CDR3 coding sequence is TGTGCCAGCAGCCCGCGGGAGGGGCCCAACGAGCAGTACTTC.

The rearrangement links TRBV18 to TRBJ2-1; 9 bases are a match to TRBD2. Germline CDR1 is KGHSH and CDR2 is LQKENI. V shed 0 bases, J shed 7 bases, and the junction held 4 bases outside the gene matches. This CDR3 has 15 residues. In DNA, the CDR3 is TGTGCCAGCTCACCACCAGCGGGAGGTAGTAATGAGCAGTTCTTC. Its protein product is CASSPPAGGSNEQFF.

The chain recombines TRBV7-2 with TRBJ2-1, with 10 bases that match TRBD2. The CDR3 spans 17 residues. The V segment lost 1 base and the J segment 6 bases; nucleotides outside the gene matches: 9. Germline V gives CDR1 SGHTA, CDR2 FQGNSA. The CDR3 nucleotides are TGTGCCAGCAGCTTAGTTGGTCTAGCGGGAGCAAGCAATGAGCAGTTCTTC. It encodes CASSLVGLAGASNEQFF.

V usage is TRBV6-6 and J usage is TRBJ2-6; 8 nucleotides line up with TRBD1. J gave up 0 bases and V 6 bases, and 10 bases lay outside the gene matches. This CDR3 has 18 amino acids. The germline V gene has CDR1 MNHNY and CDR2 SVGAGI (reference sequence). CDR3: CASSRTGTGLSGANVLTF. As DNA, the CDR3 is TGTGCCAGCAGCCGAACCGGGACAGGCCTCTCTGGGGCCAACGTCCTGACTTTC.

V and J are TRBV5-1 and TRBJ2-7; no reliable D call. The CDR3 spans 14 residues. V lost 0 bases and J lost 3, with 10 bases in between. Germline V gene data show CDR1 as SGHRS and CDR2 as YFSETQ. The DNA for the CDR3 is TGCGCCAGCAGCTTGGGGCAGGTCTACTACGAGCAGTACTTC. It encodes CASSLGQVYYEQYF.

V usage is TRBV5-1 and J usage is TRBJ1-1, with D perhaps TRBD1 (5 bases). Per the germline V gene, CDR1 is SGHRS and CDR2 is YFSETQ. The CDR3 is made up of 15 amino acids. The germline V and J ends were trimmed by 6 bases and 1 base, with 16 bases remaining between them. The CDR3 coding sequence is TGCGCCAGCAACAGGAGTCCAGGGTCGAACACTGAAGCTTTCTTT. This sequence encodes CASNRSPGSNTEAFF. Looking up the rest from reference TRBV5-1 and TRBJ1-1 gives the full variable domain: KAGVTQTPRYLIKTRGQQVTLSCSPISGHRSVSWYQQTPGQGLQFLFEYFSETQRNKGNFPGRFSGRQFSNSRSEMNVSTLELGDSALYLCASNRSPGSNTEAFFGQGTRLTVV.

This sequence joins TRBV6-6 and TRBJ2-3, with D possibly matching TRBD1 (6 bases). The V end lost 0 bases, the J end lost 5 bases, and 12 bases lay between the germline ends. CDR3 length: 15 residues. The germline gives CDR1 MNHNY, CDR2 SVGAGI (reference sequence). The CDR3 DNA follows: TGTGCCAGCAGTTACTCGATGGGGGCAGTAGATACGCAGTATTTT. Translated, it gives CASSYSMGAVDTQYF.

This chain connects TRBV5-1 to TRBJ2-5; a possible D gene is TRBD1 (6 bases). Looked up from germline, CDR1 is SGHRS and CDR2 is YFSETQ. This CDR3 is 16 amino acids long. Trimming cost V 0 bases and J 2 bases, with 14 bases left between them. This CDR3 reads CASSLGAAGTQETQYF. The CDR3 bases are TGCGCCAGCAGCTTGGGGGCGGCAGGGACACAAGAGACCCAGTACTTC.

This chain connects TRBV7-9 to TRBJ2-7; a weak D match, TRBD2 (5 bases). Germline assignment: CDR1 SEHNR and CDR2 FQNEAQ (reference sequence). Trimming stripped 2 bases from V and 12 bases from J, with 14 bases between. The CDR3 length is 12 residues. CDR3 amino acids: CASSLSTDSLYF. The CDR3 nucleotides read TGTGCCAGCAGCTTATCGACGGACTCCTTGTACTTC.

This clone has a handful of counts. The V call is TRBV18, the J call TRBJ1-3, with 8 bases aligning to TRBD1. From germline, CDR1 is KGHSH and CDR2 LQKENI. There are 16 residues in the CDR3. V lost 5 bases, J lost 0 bases, and 6 bases stayed unmatched. This CDR3 is CASSTAGTGSGNTIYF. CDR3 nucleotide sequence: TGTGCCAGCTCAACCGCTGGGACAGGCTCTGGAAACACCATATATTTT.

The CDR3 DNA reads TGTGCCAGCAGAGGACTTCTTGGCTCCTATAATTCACCCCTCCACTTT. Its protein product is CASRGLLGSYNSPLHF. V gene TRBV27 combines with J gene TRBJ1-6, with D hard to call. CDR1 is MNHEY, CDR2 SMNVEV, per germline (reference sequence). This CDR3 has 16 residues. V lost 6 bases and J lost 0, with 12 bases in between.

The chain joins TRBV2 to TRBJ2-7, with D possibly being TRBD1 (6 bases). V was cut by 8 bases and J by 6 bases, with 23 bases left in between. The length of the CDR3 is 15 residues. CDR1 and CDR2 from the germline V gene are SNHLY and FYNNEI. CDR3 in amino acids: CASQPGHRNPVEQYF. CDR3 nucleotides: TGTGCCAGCCAACCGGGACACCGGAATCCGGTCGAGCAGTACTTC. Together with reference TRBV2 and TRBJ2-7, the CDR3 gives the full variable domain: EPEVTQTPSHQVTQMGQEVILRCVPISNHLYFYWYRQILGQKVEFLVSFYNNEISEKSEIFDDQFSVERPDGSNFTLKIRSTKLEDSAMYFCASQPGHRNPVEQYFGPGTRLTVT.

This clone has just a few counts. The rearrangement uses TRBV6-5 and TRBJ2-2; D may be TRBD1 (5 bases). V dropped 6 bases and J dropped 3 bases, with 11 bases sitting between them. The CDR3 runs to 14 residues. Germline-derived CDR1 and CDR2 are MNHEY and SVGAGI. The CDR3: CASSRQPYTGELFF. CDR3 in DNA: TGTGCCAGCAGCCGACAGCCTTACACCGGGGAGCTGTTTTTT.

This clone was picked up one time. This chain joins TRBV4-1 and TRBJ1-6, with D perhaps matching TRBD1 (6 bases). Germline V lookup: CDR1 MGHRA, CDR2 YSYEKL. V was shortened by 4 bases and J by 7 bases, with 20 bases between the two germline ends. The CDR3 is 17 amino acids. This CDR3 is CASSPKDQGQRNSPLHF. CDR3 in DNA: TGCGCCAGCAGCCCGAAGGACCAGGGACAAAGAAATTCACCCCTCCACTTT.

This clone appeared a few times. The chain links TRBV7-2 to TRBJ2-7, with D possibly matching TRBD1 (6 bases). Germline V gene data show CDR1 as SGHTA and CDR2 as FQGNSA. The CDR3 runs to 15 residues. V lost 3 bases to trimming and J lost 0 bases, with 12 bases between them. The CDR3 nucleotides read TGTGCCAGCAGCTTCGACAGGACGAGCTCCTACGAGCAGTACTTC. Protein product: CASSFDRTSSYEQYF.

The chain couples TRBV7-9 to TRBJ1-1; perhaps TRBD1 as D (5 bases). This CDR3 spans 13 amino acids. V lost 6 bases to trimming and J lost 1 base, with 9 bases between them. The germline V gene encodes CDR1 SEHNR and CDR2 FQNEAQ (reference sequence). In nucleotides, the CDR3 is TGTGCCAGCAGGCAAGACAGGAACACTGAAGCTTTCTTT. It codes for CASRQDRNTEAFF. Supplemented by reference TRBV7-9 and TRBJ1-1, the full variable domain reads DTGVSQNPRHKITKRGQNVTFRCDPISEHNRLYWYRQTLGQGPEFLTYFQNEAQLEKSRLLSDRFSAERPKGSFSTLEIQRTEQGDSAMYLCASRQDRNTEAFFGQGTRLTVV.